The next 10 T cell receptor beta chains were all read from a single sample in a study of cytotoxic CD8 clonotypes in ibrutinib-treated CLL. Sequencing was performed with immunoSEQ multiplex PCR; in TCRdb, only in-frame clones are kept and a portion is missing. The sample yields some 46,000 clones, approximately 74% seen once. The material was PBMCs, obtained after 12 months of ibrutinib treatment. The receptors derive from a human donor with chronic lymphocytic leukemia.

The chain couples TRBV13 to TRBJ2-3, with no clear D. Trimming shortened V by 6 bases and J by 7 bases, and 11 bases separated the two germline ends. Germline CDR1 is PRHDT and CDR2 is FYEKMQ (reference sequence). The CDR3 loop spans 12 amino acids. In nucleotides, the CDR3 is TGTGCCAGCAGTTCAGCCTCCCATACGCAGTATTTT. Translated: CASSSASHTQYF. Full variable domain (remainder filled in from reference TRBV13 and TRBJ2-3): AAGVIQSPRHLIKEKRETATLKCYPIPRHDTVYWYQQGPGQDPQFLISFYEKMQSDKGSIPDRFSAQQFSDYHSELNMSSLELGDSALYFCASSSASHTQYFGPGTRLTVL.

The genes are TRBV5-1 and TRBJ2-2; tentatively, D is TRBD1 (6 bases). CDR3 length: 15 residues. Germline loops: CDR1 SGHRS, CDR2 YFSETQ. The V gene lost 3 bases and the J gene lost 1 base, with 10 bases spanning the gap. The CDR3 DNA follows: TGCGCCAGCAGCTCGGTGACAGGGAACACCGGGGAGCTGTTTTTT. Translated, it gives CASSSVTGNTGELFF.

This clone occurred once. The rearrangement uses TRBV4-3 and TRBJ2-3; the D gene is possibly TRBD1 (6 bases). The V gene lost 0 bases and the J gene lost 5 bases, with 6 bases spanning the gap. The germline V gene encodes CDR1 LGHNA and CDR2 YSLEER. The CDR3 totals 13 residues. CDR3 nucleotides: TGCGCCAGCAGCCAAGACAGGGGAGATACGCAGTATTTT. This sequence encodes CASSQDRGDTQYF.

The chain is built from TRBV6-1 and TRBJ2-7; D may be TRBD1 (5 bases). Germline V gene sequence: CDR1 MNHNS, CDR2 SASEGT. This CDR3 region has 14 residues. V was shortened by 2 bases and J by 2 bases, with 10 bases between the two germline ends. As DNA, the CDR3 is TGTGCCAGCAGTGAACAGGGTAAGACCTACGAGCAGTACTTC. Protein sequence: CASSEQGKTYEQYF.

This chain uses TRBV5-6 with TRBJ1-2; D is unresolved. Looked up from germline, CDR1 is SGHDT and CDR2 is YYEEEE. The CDR3 is 14 residues long. Trimming stripped 2 bases from V and 8 bases from J, with 16 bases between. The CDR3 loop is CASSLRVYTGGYTF. The CDR3 DNA sequence: TGTGCCAGCAGCTTACGAGTCTATACGGGGGGCTACACCTTC.

V usage is TRBV7-2 and J usage is TRBJ2-7; D unresolved. From germline, CDR1 is SGHTA and CDR2 FQGNSA. Between the trimmed V and J ends, which lost 4 bases and 0 bases, there was a span of 7 bases. The CDR3 totals 13 residues. The chain's CDR3 is CASSSLPSYEQYF. The CDR3 DNA is TGTGCCAGCAGCTCGCTACCCTCCTACGAGCAGTACTTC.

The chain uses TRBV4-3 and TRBJ2-1; TRBD2 matches at 10 bases. The CDR3 contains 16 residues. J was trimmed by 5 bases and V by 4 bases; bases with no gene match: 8. Per the germline V gene, CDR1 is LGHNA and CDR2 is YSLEER. In DNA form, the CDR3 reads TGCGCCAGCAGCCCCGGGTGGACTAGCGGCAACAATGAGCAGTTCTTC. Its protein product is CASSPGWTSGNNEQFF.

The chain recombines TRBV7-6 with TRBJ2-6; no clear D. V dropped 1 base and J dropped 4 bases, with 11 bases sitting between them. This CDR3 is built from 16 residues. Looked up from germline, CDR1 is SGHVS and CDR2 is FNYEAQ. This chain's CDR3 is CASSLDWASGANVLTF. As DNA, the CDR3 is TGTGCCAGCAGCTTAGACTGGGCCTCCGGGGCCAACGTCCTGACTTTC.

A word on this clone: The sample has other DNA sequences that encode this CDR3 too. V is TRBV5-1 and J is TRBJ2-3; the match to TRBD2 covers 12 bases. The CDR3 extends over 16 amino acids. The V and J ends lost 0 bases and 3 bases, in that order; junction bases with no gene match: 2. CDR1 SGHRS and CDR2 YFSETQ come from the germline V gene. In DNA, the CDR3 is TGCGCCAGCAGCTTGGGGGGGACTAGCGGGACAGATACGCAGTATTTT. Its translation: CASSLGGTSGTDTQYF.

V and J are TRBV7-7 and TRBJ2-2, with D possibly being TRBD2 (6 bases). The V gene's germline CDR1 is SSHAT and CDR2 FNYEAQ (reference sequence). This CDR3 contains 15 residues. Trimming took off 1 base at V and 3 bases at J, with 9 bases between the two ends. DNA of the CDR3: TGTGCCAGCAGCTTAGGGCGGGGAGACACCGGGGAGCTGTTTTTT. It specifies CASSLGRGDTGELFF.